A single sample is the source of the 5 T cell receptor beta chains below, sequenced in a study of beta chain features in type 1 diabetes. Study-level results: Type 1 diabetes patients showed a moderate but significant shortening of TCRB CDR3s in all four CD4+ subsets.

These receptors lack a known antigen. Expressed TCRB transcripts were sequenced after all isolated RNA was converted to cDNA. Generated by immunoSEQ multiplex PCR, the TCRdb table keeps only in-frame clones and is missing some. The sample shows fewer than 350,000 clones, approximately 16% of them seen only once. The sequencing sample was made of naive CD4+ T cells from blood. These receptors came from a man aged 18 to 35 with type 1 diabetes.

This clone was picked up a small number of times. V usage is TRBV9 and J usage is TRBJ2-5; TRBD2 agrees at 13 bases. V shed 3 bases, J shed 4 bases, and the junction held 6 bases outside the gene matches. Germline assignment: CDR1 SGDLS and CDR2 YYNGEE. This CDR3 is built from 16 residues. The CDR3 protein is CASSATSGGAGETQYF. CDR3 nucleotides: TGTGCCAGCAGCGCCACTAGCGGGGGGGCGGGAGAGACCCAGTACTTC.

The V call is TRBV28, the J call TRBJ2-5, with D possibly matching TRBD2 (5 bases). The CDR3 has 13 amino acids. Germline V gene sequence: CDR1 MDHEN, CDR2 SYDVKM. Trimming removed 7 bases at V and 5 bases at J, with 14 bases between. Here the CDR3 DNA reads TGTGCCAGCATCCCGGGGTCCGGGGAGACCCAGTACTTC. Its protein is CASIPGSGETQYF.

In this sample, this clone turned up a few times. The chain links TRBV10-3 to TRBJ2-3; TRBD2 agrees at 12 bases. There are 15 residues in the CDR3. CDR1 is ENHRY, CDR2 SYGVKD, per germline. Trimming took 4 bases from V and 4 from J; bases not matched to a gene: 3. CDR3 loop: CAISVTSGGADTQYF. In DNA form, the CDR3 reads TGTGCCATCAGTGTGACTAGCGGGGGTGCAGATACGCAGTATTTT.

This clone was picked up a small number of times. This rearrangement joins TRBV15 to TRBJ1-2; 10 bases agree with TRBD1. Germline lookup yields CDR1 LNHNV and CDR2 YYDKDF (reference sequence). The length of the CDR3 is 13 residues. V dropped 8 bases and J dropped 2; count of bases not matched to a gene: 2. As DNA, the CDR3 is TGTGCCACCCGACAGGGGGCAAACTATGGCTACACCTTC. Translated: CATRQGANYGYTF.

This chain uses TRBV7-2 with TRBJ2-5; 13 nucleotides align to TRBD2. This CDR3 has 15 amino acids. Germline V gene data show CDR1 as SGHTA and CDR2 as FQGNSA. Trimming cost V 3 bases and J 3 bases; bases outside gene matches: 1. The DNA for the CDR3 is TGTGCCAGCAGCTTCGGACTAGCGGGGGAAGAGACCCAGTACTTC. Translating gives CASSFGLAGEETQYF.